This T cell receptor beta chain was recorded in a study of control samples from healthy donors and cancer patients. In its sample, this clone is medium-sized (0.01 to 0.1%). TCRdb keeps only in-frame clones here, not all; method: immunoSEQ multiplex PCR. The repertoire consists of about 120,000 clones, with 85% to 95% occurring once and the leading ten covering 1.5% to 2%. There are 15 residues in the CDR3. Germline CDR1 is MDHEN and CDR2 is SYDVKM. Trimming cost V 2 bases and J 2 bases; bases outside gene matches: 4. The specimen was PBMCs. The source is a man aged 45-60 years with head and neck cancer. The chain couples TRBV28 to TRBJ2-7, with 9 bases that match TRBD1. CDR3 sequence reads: CASSLATGGPYEQYF. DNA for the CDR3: TGTGCCAGCAGTTTAGCAACAGGGGGCCCCTACGAGCAGTACTTC.